Each of the 18 T cell receptor beta chains below was sequenced from the same sample in a study of cytomegalovirus exposure and HLA in healthy donors. The primer mix had 60 Vbeta and 13 Jbeta primers. Produced via immunoSEQ multiplex PCR; TCRdb's table is partial and in-frame only. The sample shows 85,000 to 130,000 clones, under 80% of them seen only once. Sequencing input: PBMCs. Receptors originate from a woman aged 50 to 65 in good health and CMV-seropositive.

This chain connects TRBV9 to TRBJ2-1; weak D call: TRBD1 (5 bases). Germline CDR1 is SGDLS and CDR2 is YYNGEE. V was clipped by 3 bases and J by 16 bases, with 11 bases between them. This CDR3 is 10 amino acids long. DNA for the CDR3: TGTGCCAGCAGCGGTAGGGGTCTTTTCTTC. It specifies CASSGRGLFF.

V and J are TRBV9 and TRBJ1-2, with D unclear. This CDR3 has 11 amino acids. V lost 7 bases, J lost 5 bases, and 9 bases lay in between. Germline V gives CDR1 SGDLS, CDR2 YYNGEE. CDR3 in amino acids: CASLGRYGYTF. DNA for the CDR3: TGTGCCAGCTTAGGGAGGTATGGCTACACCTTC.

This chain links TRBV4-1 with TRBJ2-7; possibly TRBD2 for D (6 bases). CDR1 and CDR2 from the germline V gene are MGHRA and YSYEKL. CDR3 length: 14 amino acids. V was pared by 2 bases and J by 0 bases, with 8 bases between. CDR3 residues: CASSQRGSSYEQYF. The CDR3 DNA reads TGCGCCAGCAGCCAACGGGGGAGCTCCTACGAGCAGTACTTC.

About this clone itself: The sample holds other DNA sequences that translate to the same CDR3. The chain recombines TRBV7-6 with TRBJ1-2; D gene uncertain. Looked up from germline, CDR1 is SGHVS and CDR2 is FNYEAQ. V was trimmed by 1 base and J by 2 bases, leaving 5 bases between them. The CDR3 has 13 amino acids. DNA of the CDR3: TGTGCCAGCAGCTTAGAGCAAAACTATGGCTACACCTTC. It is translated as CASSLEQNYGYTF.

The chain is built from TRBV27 and TRBJ2-7; weak D call: TRBD1 (6 bases). Trimming removed 4 bases from V and 2 bases from J, with 9 bases in between. CDR1 and CDR2 (germline): MNHEY, SMNVEV (reference sequence). The CDR3 length is 13 residues. CDR3 loop: CASSYRGTYEQYF. CDR3 sequence (DNA): TGTGCCAGCAGTTATAGGGGGACCTACGAGCAGTACTTC.

The chain couples TRBV10-3 to TRBJ1-1; D is unresolved. Deletions cut 7 bases from V and 1 base from J, with 10 bases between. The germline V gene has CDR1 ENHRY and CDR2 SYGVKD. The CDR3 totals 13 residues. The CDR3 sequence is CAIKVGQNTEAFF. The DNA of the CDR3 is TGTGCCATCAAAGTTGGCCAGAACACTGAAGCTTTCTTT.

This chain joins TRBV16 and TRBJ2-5; possibly TRBD2 for D (5 bases). Per germline, CDR1 KGHSY and CDR2 FQNENV. This CDR3 is built from 17 residues. V shed 0 bases and J shed 1 base, with 15 bases lying between them. Here the CDR3 reads CASSQSSPDRGQETQYF. The CDR3, as DNA: TGTGCCAGCAGCCAATCGAGTCCGGATCGGGGCCAAGAGACCCAGTACTTC.

There are a few counts of this clone. The V and J genes are TRBV6-6 and TRBJ1-3, with D possibly TRBD1 on 5 matching bases. CDR1 MNHNY and CDR2 SVGAGI come from the germline V gene (reference sequence). The V end was cut by 5 bases, the J end by 7 bases, with 6 bases between. The CDR3 has 11 amino acids. CDR3 residues: CASSGGNTIYF. The CDR3 bases are TGTGCCAGCAGTGGGGGGAACACCATATATTTT.

The V and J genes are TRBV4-1 and TRBJ2-7; D not resolved. Germline-derived CDR1 and CDR2 are MGHRA and YSYEKL. The CDR3 extends over 13 amino acids. The V gene lost 1 base and the J gene lost 5 bases, with 9 bases spanning the gap. The CDR3 bases are TGCGCCAGCAGCCAAGGCAGCGATAACGAGCAGTACTTC. Translation: CASSQGSDNEQYF.

The chain employs TRBV15 and TRBJ1-1; D unclear. The CDR3 has 14 residues. Germline V CDR1 and CDR2: LNHNV, YYDKDF (reference sequence). V was shortened by 1 base and J by 6 bases, with 12 bases between the two germline ends. The CDR3 DNA reads as TGTGCCACCAGCAGAGGAAACCTTCGGGCTGAAGCTTTCTTT. Its protein is CATSRGNLRAEAFF.

The gene calls are TRBV6-1 and TRBJ2-2, with 7 bases identical to TRBD1. The junction had 6 bases not matched to a gene; V was cut back by 6 bases and J by 2 bases. The germline V gene has CDR1 MNHNS and CDR2 SASEGT. This CDR3 is built from 15 residues. CDR3 DNA: TGTGCCAGCAGCGTAAGGACAGGCAACACCGGGGAGCTGTTTTTT. Amino acids: CASSVRTGNTGELFF.

The V gene is TRBV2, the J gene TRBJ1-2; the match to TRBD1 covers 8 bases. The length of the CDR3 is 14 residues. Per germline, CDR1 SNHLY and CDR2 FYNNEI. Trimming cost V 6 bases and J 4 bases; bases outside gene matches: 7. The CDR3 loop reads CASRAGQELYGYTF. CDR3 nucleotides: TGTGCCAGCAGGGCGGGACAGGAACTCTATGGCTACACCTTC.

The gene calls are TRBV5-1 and TRBJ1-1, with no clear D. The germline V gene has CDR1 SGHRS and CDR2 YFSETQ. The CDR3 length is 14 residues. Trimming took off 0 bases at V and 8 bases at J, with 14 bases between the two ends. The CDR3 sequence is CASSLARQAREAFF. DNA of the CDR3: TGCGCCAGCAGCTTGGCCCGTCAGGCCCGCGAAGCTTTCTTT. The variable domain in full, completed from reference TRBV5-1 and TRBJ1-1, reads KAGVTQTPRYLIKTRGQQVTLSCSPISGHRSVSWYQQTPGQGLQFLFEYFSETQRNKGNFPGRFSGRQFSNSRSEMNVSTLELGDSALYLCASSLARQAREAFFGQGTRLTVV.

This chain links TRBV19 with TRBJ1-2, with 7 positions matching TRBD1. Germline V gives CDR1 LNHDA, CDR2 SQIVND (reference sequence). V lost 5 bases and J lost 4; bases outside the gene matches: 4. The CDR3 runs to 13 residues. CDR3 DNA: TGTGCCAGTAGTCCTAGGACAGGCTATGGCTACACCTTC. As protein: CASSPRTGYGYTF.

This clone is a singleton in its sample. This chain joins TRBV2 and TRBJ2-2; 11 nucleotides line up with TRBD1. V gave up 4 bases and J gave up 7 bases; unmatched junction bases: 8. This CDR3 contains 16 residues. The germline V gene encodes CDR1 SNHLY and CDR2 FYNNEI. The CDR3: CASSAGQGAWDGELFF. The CDR3 DNA reads TGTGCCAGCAGTGCCGGACAGGGGGCATGGGACGGGGAGCTGTTTTTT.

DNA of the CDR3: TGTGCCAGCAGCCCCCTAGCGGGAGCGCAGTATTTT. This translates into CASSPLAGAQYF. This chain links TRBV7-2 with TRBJ2-3; 10 positions agree with TRBD2. The CDR3 loop spans 12 amino acids. Looked up from germline, CDR1 is SGHTA and CDR2 is FQGNSA. J lost 10 bases, V lost 5 bases, and 3 bases had no gene match.

The CDR3 loop is CASSFSTGANVLTF. In DNA, the CDR3 is TGTGCCAGCAGCTTTAGTACTGGGGCCAACGTCCTGACTTTC. The chain joins TRBV7-8 to TRBJ2-6; D remains ambiguous. CDR3 length: 14 residues. The V end was cut by 3 bases, the J end by 2 bases, with 5 bases between. CDR1 is SGHVS and CDR2 is FQNEAQ in the germline V gene.

V is TRBV6-5 and J is TRBJ1-1, with 8 bases aligning to TRBD1. Germline assignment: CDR1 MNHEY and CDR2 SVGAGI. J gave up 4 bases and V 4 bases, and 2 bases lay outside the gene matches. This CDR3 comprises 13 residues. As DNA, the CDR3 is TGTGCCAGCAGTTCAGACAGGGGCACTGAAGCTTTCTTT. Translating it yields CASSSDRGTEAFF.